A selection of T cell receptor beta chains follows, all from one sample in a study of cytomegalovirus exposure and HLA in healthy donors. Clones were read by immunoSEQ multiplex PCR, and TCRdb kept only the in-frame ones, dropping some. This sample has roughly 190,000 clones; roughly 82% occur once, and the top ten carry about 2.6%. Sequenced: PBMCs. The receptors stem from a woman between 45 and 65 years old in good health and CMV-seropositive. The CDR3 runs from the conserved cysteine through the conserved F or W.

CDR3aa,j_gene,v_gene
CASRNPGDNQPQHF,TRBJ1-5,TRBV6-5
CASSIERGKGTQHF,TRBJ1-5,TRBV19
CASGPGQGLSSPLHF,TRBJ1-6,TRBV30
CASSLDRTSGEDTQYF,TRBJ2-3,TRBV13
CASRRRGWSYNEQFF,TRBJ2-1,TRBV6-5
CASSSLRDTEAFF,TRBJ1-1,TRBV18
CASSSTRLAGDYNEQFF,TRBJ2-1,TRBV7-3
CASAIPGGTEAFF,TRBJ1-1,TRBV12-5
CASSLDRFMNTEAFF,TRBJ1-1,TRBV6-6
CASSYLRFSTDTQYF,TRBJ2-3,TRBV7-2
CASHAGTSEKLFF,TRBJ1-4,TRBV7-9
CASSVSGGLSYNEQFF,TRBJ2-1,TRBV9
CASSSQGSDTEAFF,TRBJ1-1,TRBV7-9
CASSAGYQPQHF,TRBJ1-5,TRBV6-1
CASRYWAGTGELFF,TRBJ2-2,TRBV7-2
CASSLGQANQPQHF,TRBJ1-5,TRBV5-6
CAISHRDSPLHF,TRBJ1-6,TRBV10-3
CASSRQIFTDTQYF,TRBJ2-3,TRBV10-3
CASSFDSMNTEAFF,TRBJ1-1,TRBV5-5
CASSLSYNEQFF,TRBJ2-1,TRBV5-1
CASSFTYTGELFF,TRBJ2-2,TRBV7-2
CASSFVHTGTGELFF,TRBJ2-2,TRBV5-4
CASSTSGGPKNIQYF,TRBJ2-4,TRBV6-5
CASGDLTGGPHTF,TRBJ1-2,TRBV2
CASSPTTGLGYGYTF,TRBJ1-2,TRBV7-2
CASSLGTGVPNSPLHF,TRBJ1-6,TRBV5-1
CASSPPSGGGYEQYF,TRBJ2-7,TRBV6-1
CASSLGRYYGYTF,TRBJ1-2,TRBV7-2
CASSQDLAGGFQETQYF,TRBJ2-5,TRBV4-2